These 9 T cell receptor beta chains were all obtained from the same sample, sequenced in a study of T cells after yellow fever vaccination. TCRdb re-derived calls from the 5' RACE reads in MiXCR, one entry per CDR3 protein. The sample carries 550,000 or so distinct CDR3 sequences, 19% recorded once. Source: PBMCs, taken 15 days after the yellow fever booster vaccination. Source of these receptors: a man aged 25 to 40 who received the YFV17D yellow fever vaccine.

The rearrangement joins TRBV7-2 to TRBJ2-1; 7 nucleotides match TRBD2. The CDR3 runs 15 residues. The V gene end was trimmed by 2 bases and the J gene end by 9 bases; junction bases not matched to a gene: 10. Germline values: CDR1 SGHTA, CDR2 FQGNSA. The CDR3 reads CASSLLPSGQGEQFF. In nucleotides, the CDR3 is TGTGCCAGCAGCTTATTGCCTAGCGGCCAGGGTGAGCAGTTCTTC.

This clonotype showed up just a few times. V gene TRBV29-1 combines with J gene TRBJ2-7; 7 nucleotides align to TRBD1. The V gene end was trimmed by 4 bases and the J gene end by 2 bases; junction bases not matched to a gene: 5. The CDR3 sequence is 13 residues long. Germline-derived CDR1 and CDR2 are SQVTM and ANQGSEA. CDR3 loop: CSVGWDRPYEQYF. CDR3 DNA: TGCAGCGTTGGGTGGGACAGACCCTACGAGCAGTACTTC.

This rearrangement joins TRBV7-2 to TRBJ2-7; D is unresolved. In germline, CDR1 is SGHTA, CDR2 FQGNSA. Trimming cost V 7 bases and J 4 bases, with 11 bases left between them. This CDR3 region has 12 residues. In DNA form, the CDR3 reads TGTGCCAGCACCCGAGGAAGATACGAGCAGTACTTC. Protein sequence: CASTRGRYEQYF.

This clonotype was recorded a few times. The V and J genes are TRBV4-1 and TRBJ2-7; 9 positions agree with TRBD2. Trimming at V came to 0 bases and at J to 3 bases, leaving 12 bases not matched to a gene. Germline loops: CDR1 MGHRA, CDR2 YSYEKL. This CDR3 is 18 amino acids long. CDR3 region: CASSQDLLRLAELYEQYF. Written as DNA, the CDR3 is TGCGCCAGCAGCCAAGATCTTTTGCGACTAGCGGAGCTCTACGAGCAGTACTTC.

The V gene is TRBV5-1, the J gene TRBJ2-3; maybe TRBD2 (5 bases). Germline values: CDR1 SGHRS, CDR2 YFSETQ. Between the trimmed V and J ends, which lost 6 bases and 5 bases, there was a span of 13 bases. The CDR3 sequence is 13 residues long. CDR3 sequence: CASKAGRGDTQYF. CDR3 sequence (DNA): TGCGCCAGCAAGGCGGGCAGAGGAGATACGCAGTATTTT.

Only a few counts were recorded for this clonotype. This chain links TRBV9 with TRBJ2-3; the D is unclear. This CDR3 spans 16 amino acids. Germline V CDR1 and CDR2: SGDLS, YYNGEE. V gave up 0 bases and J gave up 0 bases, with 11 bases separating them. This CDR3 is CASSVGSLSSTDTQYF. CDR3 bases: TGTGCCAGCAGCGTAGGATCGTTATCTAGCACAGATACGCAGTATTTT.

The gene calls are TRBV12-3 or TRBV12-4 and TRBJ2-7, with 9 bases matching TRBD1. The V and J ends lost 3 bases and 6 bases, in that order; junction bases with no gene match: 6. This CDR3 is 14 amino acids long. Written as DNA, the CDR3 is TGTGCCAGCAGTTTCTCGGACAGGGGATTCGAGCAGTACTTC. Protein: CASSFSDRGFEQYF.

This clonotype was seen only a few times. This chain joins TRBV6-2 or TRBV6-3 and TRBJ2-5; a weak D match, TRBD1 (6 bases). The germline V and J ends were trimmed by 11 bases and 5 bases, with 15 bases remaining between them. The CDR3 loop spans 12 amino acids. Germline assignment: CDR1 MNHEY and CDR2 SVGEGT. CDR3 coding DNA: TGTGCCGCGGCGGACAGTTGGGAGACCCAGTACTTC. This encodes CAAADSWETQYF.

This chain uses TRBV9 with TRBJ2-3, with D tentatively TRBD2 (5 bases). The V gene's germline CDR1 is SGDLS and CDR2 YYNGEE. The length of the CDR3 is 15 residues. Trimming cost V 0 bases and J 5 bases, with 13 bases left between them. Here the CDR3 DNA reads TGTGCCAGCAGCGTAGGCGGGTCTTTGATAGATACGCAGTATTTT. This gives the protein CASSVGGSLIDTQYF. Together with reference TRBV9 and TRBJ2-3, the CDR3 gives the full variable domain: DSGVTQTPKHLITATGQRVTLRCSPRSGDLSVYWYQQSLDQGLQFLIQYYNGEERAKGNILERFSAQQFPDLHSELNLSSLELGDSALYFCASSVGGSLIDTQYFGPGTRLTVL.